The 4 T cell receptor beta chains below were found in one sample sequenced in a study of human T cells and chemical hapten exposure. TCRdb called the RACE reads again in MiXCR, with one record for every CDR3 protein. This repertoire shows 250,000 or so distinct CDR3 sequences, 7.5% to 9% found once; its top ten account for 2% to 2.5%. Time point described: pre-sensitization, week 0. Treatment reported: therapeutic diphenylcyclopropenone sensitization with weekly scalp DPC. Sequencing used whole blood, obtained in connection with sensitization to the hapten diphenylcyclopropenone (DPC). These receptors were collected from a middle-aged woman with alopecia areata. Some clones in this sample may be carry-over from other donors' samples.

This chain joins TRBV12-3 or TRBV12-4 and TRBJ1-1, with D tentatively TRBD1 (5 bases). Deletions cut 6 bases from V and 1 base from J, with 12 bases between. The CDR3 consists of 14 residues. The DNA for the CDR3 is TGTGCCAGCAGGCAAGGGGCCCCGAACACTGAAGCTTTCTTT. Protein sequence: CASRQGAPNTEAFF.

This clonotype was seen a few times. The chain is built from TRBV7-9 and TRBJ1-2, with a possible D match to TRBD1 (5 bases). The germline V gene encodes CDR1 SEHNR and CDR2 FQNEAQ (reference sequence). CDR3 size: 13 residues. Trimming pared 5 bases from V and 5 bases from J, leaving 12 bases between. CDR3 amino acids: CASSPRERYGYTF. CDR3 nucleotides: TGTGCCAGCAGCCCCAGGGAAAGATATGGCTACACCTTC.

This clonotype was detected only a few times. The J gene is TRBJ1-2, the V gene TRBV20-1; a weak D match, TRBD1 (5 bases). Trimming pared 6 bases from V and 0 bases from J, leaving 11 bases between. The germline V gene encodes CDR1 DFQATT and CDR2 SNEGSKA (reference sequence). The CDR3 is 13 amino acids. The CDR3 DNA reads TGCAGTGCCGGAAGGGACCCTAACTATGGCTACACCTTC. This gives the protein CSAGRDPNYGYTF.

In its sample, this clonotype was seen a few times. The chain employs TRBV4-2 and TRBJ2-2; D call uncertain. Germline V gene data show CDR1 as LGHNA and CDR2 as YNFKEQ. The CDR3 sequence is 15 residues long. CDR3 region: CAATYNLIGTGELFF. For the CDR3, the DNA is TGTGCTGCCACCTACAATCTCATTGGTACCGGGGAGCTGTTTTTT.